These 6 T cell receptor beta chains were all obtained from the same sample, sequenced in a study of cytomegalovirus exposure and HLA in healthy donors. Clones were read by immunoSEQ multiplex PCR, and TCRdb kept only the in-frame ones, dropping some. This sample has about 220,000 clones, with about 86% found just once. The material sequenced was PBMCs. These receptors all come from a man in his late teens or twenties in good health and CMV-seronegative.

The J gene is TRBJ2-3, the V gene TRBV28, with 10 bases that match TRBD1. The CDR3 is made up of 16 amino acids. Germline values: CDR1 MDHEN, CDR2 SYDVKM. The J segment lost 4 bases and the V segment lost 11 bases, leaving 15 bases of the junction unmatched. CDR3 sequence (DNA): TGTGCCCCATATCTTACGGGACAGGGGAGGGCAGATACGCAGTATTTT. Its translation is CAPYLTGQGRADTQYF.

The gene calls are TRBV7-2 and TRBJ1-2, with 7 bases that match TRBD1. The germline CDR1 and CDR2 sequences are SGHTA and FQGNSA. V trimming: 4 bases; J trimming: 5 bases; junction bases outside the gene matches: 4. The CDR3 length is 13 residues. This CDR3 is CASSSDRRYGYTF. The CDR3 DNA is TGTGCCAGCAGCTCGGACAGGAGGTATGGCTACACCTTC.

Note on this clone: This sample includes further DNA sequences coding for the same CDR3. The V and J genes are TRBV5-1 and TRBJ2-1; D possibly corresponds to TRBD1 (7 bases). Germline V gene lookup returns CDR1 SGHRS and CDR2 YFSETQ. The V end was cut by 3 bases, the J end by 4 bases, with 11 bases between. The CDR3 consists of 14 residues. CDR3 DNA sequence: TGCGCCAGCAGCTCGGCAGGGGGGTACAATGAGCAGTTCTTC. It yields the protein CASSSAGGYNEQFF.

V is TRBV27 and J is TRBJ2-2, with a possible D match to TRBD1 (5 bases). Germline V gives CDR1 MNHEY, CDR2 SMNVEV (reference sequence). There are 19 residues in the CDR3. V shed 5 bases and J shed 0 bases, with 22 bases lying between them. This CDR3 reads CASSTILRDSRPNTGELFF. The DNA of the CDR3 is TGTGCCAGCAGTACAATCTTAAGAGACAGCAGGCCGAACACCGGGGAGCTGTTTTTT.

The chain is built from TRBV4-1 and TRBJ2-3, with 12 bases aligning to TRBD2. Germline loops: CDR1 MGHRA, CDR2 YSYEKL. The CDR3 is 17 amino acids. The trim removed 0 bases at V and 7 bases at J, leaving 8 bases unmatched. CDR3 in amino acids: CASSQEWLAGGRYTQYF. The CDR3 coding sequence is TGCGCCAGCAGCCAAGAATGGCTAGCGGGGGGGAGGTATACGCAGTATTTT.

The V gene is TRBV5-1, the J gene TRBJ2-7; no clear D gene. V was pared by 0 bases and J by 3 bases, with 10 bases between. Germline V gives CDR1 SGHRS, CDR2 YFSETQ. The CDR3 contains 14 residues. The chain's CDR3 is CASSLAAGYYEQYF. CDR3 nucleotides: TGCGCCAGCAGCTTGGCAGCAGGCTACTACGAGCAGTACTTC.